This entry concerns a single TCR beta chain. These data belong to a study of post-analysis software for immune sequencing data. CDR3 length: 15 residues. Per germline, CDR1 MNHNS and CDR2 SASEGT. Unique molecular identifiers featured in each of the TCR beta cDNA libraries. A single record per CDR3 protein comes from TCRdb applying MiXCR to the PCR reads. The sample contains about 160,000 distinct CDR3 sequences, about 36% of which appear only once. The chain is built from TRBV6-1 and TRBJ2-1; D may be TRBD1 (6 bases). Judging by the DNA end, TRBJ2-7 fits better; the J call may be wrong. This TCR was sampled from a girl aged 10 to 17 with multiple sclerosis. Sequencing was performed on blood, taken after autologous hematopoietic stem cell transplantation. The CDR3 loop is CASSEGTESYNEQYF. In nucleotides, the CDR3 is TGTGCCAGCAGTGAAGGGACAGAGAGCTACAATGAGCAGTACTTC.